One and the same sample provided the 18 T cell receptor beta chains below, sequenced in a study of neurological immune-mediated disorders. The time point denotes: longitudinal time-point 3. TCRdb redid the calling of the 5' RACE reads with MiXCR, one entry per CDR3 protein. The sample lists approximately 50,000 distinct CDR3 sequences; approximately 9.2% were seen once. Sequenced: PBMCs. These receptor sequences come from a woman between 40 and 50 years old in good health.

Only a few counts were recorded for this clonotype. The chain combines TRBV7-8 with TRBJ2-1; 8 nucleotides align to TRBD2. This CDR3 region has 17 residues. CDR1 and CDR2 from the germline V gene are SGHVS and FQNEAQ. Trimming took 5 bases from V and 0 from J; bases not matched to a gene: 9. The CDR3 DNA reads as TGTGCCAGCAGCGTCGGGGCGGGAGGAAGCTCCTACAATGAGCAGTTCTTC. Amino acids: CASSVGAGGSSYNEQFF. The full variable domain, with the rest looked up from reference TRBV7-8 and TRBJ2-1, is GAGVSQSPRYKVAKRGQDVALRCDPISGHVSLFWYQQALGQGPEFLTYFQNEAQLDKSGLPSDRFFAERPEGSVSTLKIQRTQQEDSAVYLCASSVGAGGSSYNEQFFGPGTRLTVL.

The V and J genes are TRBV18 and TRBJ2-1; 12 positions match TRBD2. Germline CDR1 and CDR2: KGHSH and LQKENI. The CDR3 totals 18 residues. V lost 5 bases and J lost 3; bases outside the gene matches: 11. In DNA form, the CDR3 reads TGTGCCAGCTCATCCACCTTTCCTAGCGGGGGGGTCTACAATGAGCAGTTCTTC. Its protein product is CASSSTFPSGGVYNEQFF.

This clonotype occurred many times. This chain joins TRBV2 and TRBJ2-2; TRBD2 matches 10 bases. Looked up from germline, CDR1 is SNHLY and CDR2 is FYNNEI. The V and J ends lost 8 bases and 1 base, in that order; junction bases with no gene match: 4. This CDR3 is built from 15 residues. The CDR3, as DNA: TGTGCCAGCGGTTCTAGCGGGAGGAACACCGGGGAGCTGTTTTTT. It encodes CASGSSGRNTGELFF.

The sample holds many counts of this clonotype. The chain recombines TRBV24-1 with TRBJ2-7; D unclear. CDR1 and CDR2 from the germline V gene are KGHDR and SFDVKD. V lost 1 base and J lost 6, with 3 bases in between. The CDR3 is made up of 11 amino acids. Here the CDR3 DNA reads TGTGCCACCAGTGATTTTGGCGAGCAGTACTTC. This encodes CATSDFGEQYF.

This clonotype was observed many times. The chain couples TRBV12-3 or TRBV12-4 to TRBJ1-2; D might be TRBD1 (6 bases). Trimming pared 3 bases from V and 5 bases from J, leaving 16 bases between. This CDR3 is built from 15 residues. For the CDR3, the DNA is TGTGCCAGCAGTTTCCCACAGGGTAGGGCATATGGCTACACCTTC. It yields the protein CASSFPQGRAYGYTF.

This clonotype was observed many times. The chain joins TRBV6-5 to TRBJ2-1; D remains unclear. The length of the CDR3 is 14 residues. Germline CDR1 and CDR2: MNHEY and SVGAGI. Trimming cost V 6 bases and J 8 bases, with 17 bases left between them. The CDR3 DNA reads TGTGCCAGCAGACGGGTACCAGCAAGGGATGAGCAGTTCTTC. Protein sequence: CASRRVPARDEQFF.

This clonotype was seen many times. The J gene is TRBJ2-7, the V gene TRBV6-1, with D perhaps TRBD2 (5 bases). CDR1 and CDR2 (germline): MNHNS, SASEGT. CDR3 length: 13 amino acids. Trimming cost V 1 base and J 7 bases, with 11 bases left between them. The CDR3 sequence: CASSEGRAGEQYF. As DNA, the CDR3 is TGTGCCAGCAGTGAAGGACGGGCGGGTGAGCAGTACTTC.

This clonotype has at least ten counts. This rearrangement joins TRBV24-1 to TRBJ2-1; D gene uncertain. The V end was cut by 3 bases, the J end by 0 bases, with 8 bases between. The CDR3 length is 15 residues. From germline, CDR1 is KGHDR and CDR2 SFDVKD. The CDR3 DNA follows: TGTGCCACCAGTGATGCACAGAGCTCCTACAATGAGCAGTTCTTC. This sequence encodes CATSDAQSSYNEQFF.

This clonotype was seen repeatedly, ten times or more. The V gene is TRBV5-8, the J gene TRBJ2-1; 7 nucleotides agree with TRBD2. CDR1 is SGHTS and CDR2 is YDEGEE in the germline V gene. J gave up 4 bases and V 7 bases, and 8 bases lay outside the gene matches. The CDR3 loop spans 14 amino acids. The CDR3 spells CASELGTTYNEQFF. CDR3 nucleotides: TGTGCCAGCGAACTCGGGACTACGTACAATGAGCAGTTCTTC.

Points on this clonotype: An end of the junction does not agree with germline; a read error may underlie this. The V call is TRBV12-3 or TRBV12-4, the J call TRBJ1-1; TRBD1 might be the D (6 bases). There are 13 residues in the CDR3. The CDR3 here is CVSSLGGPNEAFF. CDR3 bases: TGTGTCAGCAGTTTGGGGGGGCCAAATGAAGCTTTCTTT.

This clonotype was observed many times. This chain uses TRBV12-3 or TRBV12-4 with TRBJ2-3, with unresolved D. V was cut by 5 bases and J by 4 bases, with 7 bases left in between. CDR3 length: 12 amino acids. The CDR3 bases are TGTGCCAGCAGTCGCGGAGCAGATACGCAGTATTTT. Translation gives CASSRGADTQYF.

This clonotype was found many times. J is TRBJ1-2 and V is TRBV7-9; maybe TRBD1 (6 bases). Trimming pared 2 bases from V and 8 bases from J, leaving 15 bases between. The CDR3 length is 14 residues. Germline V gene sequence: CDR1 SEHNR, CDR2 FQNEAQ (reference sequence). The CDR3, as DNA: TGTGCCAGCAGCTTAATTTCGGGGGCGGAAGGCTACACCTTC. Translated: CASSLISGAEGYTF.

Only a few counts were recorded for this clonotype. The rearrangement links TRBV5-1 to TRBJ2-1, with D possibly matching TRBD1 (5 bases). Germline V gene data show CDR1 as SGHRS and CDR2 as YFSETQ. The CDR3 runs to 16 residues. The V end was cut by 1 base, the J end by 0 bases, with 11 bases between. The CDR3 DNA is TGCGCCAGCAGCTTGAGGGGTGACAACTCCTACAATGAGCAGTTCTTC. Protein sequence: CASSLRGDNSYNEQFF. The entire variable domain, with the rest obtained from reference TRBV5-1 and TRBJ2-1, is as follows: KAGVTQTPRYLIKTRGQQVTLSCSPISGHRSVSWYQQTPGQGLQFLFEYFSETQRNKGNFPGRFSGRQFSNSRSEMNVSTLELGDSALYLCASSLRGDNSYNEQFFGPGTRLTVL.

This clonotype has just a few counts. The J gene is TRBJ1-5, the V gene TRBV7-2; D is uncertain. The CDR3 extends over 13 amino acids. The germline V and J ends were trimmed by 1 base and 9 bases, with 10 bases remaining between them. CDR1 SGHTA and CDR2 FQGNSA come from the germline V gene. The CDR3 here is CASSLVRPRPQHF. As DNA, the CDR3 is TGTGCCAGCAGCTTAGTGCGGCCACGGCCCCAGCATTTT.

This clonotype was picked up many times. V is TRBV21-1 and J is TRBJ2-7; the table gives TRBD1 as D, unverified against the DNA. TRBV21-1 is tagged as a pseudogene. This CDR3 comprises 15 residues. This CDR3 reads CASNVPGQEFYEQYF. CDR3 nucleotides: TGTGCCAGCAACGTTCCGGGACAGGAGTTCTACGAGCAGTACTTC.

This clonotype was seen many times. The chain is built from TRBV9 and TRBJ2-5; the D is unclear. V dropped 0 bases and J dropped 0 bases, with 15 bases sitting between them. The length of the CDR3 is 17 residues. The germline gives CDR1 SGDLS, CDR2 YYNGEE. CDR3 sequence reads: CASSVESGSMYQETQYF. CDR3 sequence (DNA): TGTGCCAGCAGCGTAGAGTCGGGCAGTATGTACCAAGAGACCCAGTACTTC.

A few counts support this clonotype. The chain joins TRBV12-5 to TRBJ2-5; D not certain. Trimming took 1 base from V and 0 from J, leaving 6 bases between them. The CDR3 runs 14 residues. Germline V lookup: CDR1 LGHNT, CDR2 FRNRAP. The CDR3 sequence: CASGLAPNQETQYF. CDR3 in DNA: TGTGCTAGTGGTTTGGCGCCAAACCAAGAGACCCAGTACTTC.

This clonotype was counted ten times or more. The chain combines TRBV20-1 with TRBJ1-4; a possible D gene is TRBD1 (5 bases). The CDR3 contains 15 residues. V dropped 6 bases and J dropped 10 bases, with 24 bases sitting between them. CDR1 is DFQATT, CDR2 SNEGSKA, per germline (reference sequence). The CDR3 DNA reads as TGCAGTGCCAAAAACGACAGTTGGGGGATTGGAAAACTGTTTTTT. This codes for CSAKNDSWGIGKLFF.